Each of the 17 T cell receptor beta chains below was sequenced from the same sample in a study of Ad26.COV2.S vaccination and SARS-CoV-2 variants. Method: immunoSEQ multiplex PCR; TCRdb's copy keeps in-frame clones and lacks some. Of roughly 320,000 clones listed, around 86% were seen once; the top ten hold 3.4%. Described treatment: around 19 received Ad26.COV2.S at low or high dose, single or two shots; 5 received placebo; per-sample allocation not given. Following the first vaccine or placebo injection, samples were taken on day 63. The specimen comprised peripheral blood, sampled in a trial of Ad26.COV2.S vaccine versus placebo. These receptors came from a person aged 18-65 years who received the Ad26.COV2.S COVID-19 vaccine or a placebo.

The chain combines TRBV19 with TRBJ2-1; no clear D. This CDR3 is built from 12 residues. Germline V gene data show CDR1 as LNHDA and CDR2 as SQIVND (reference sequence). Trimming shortened V by 4 bases and J by 9 bases, and 10 bases separated the two germline ends. The CDR3 bases are TGTGCCAGTAGTACCCCAGGTCCTGAGCAGTTCTTC. This gives the protein CASSTPGPEQFF.

This clone was recorded once. The V call is TRBV6-5, the J call TRBJ2-7, with D perhaps TRBD1 (6 bases). This CDR3 is built from 12 residues. The germline V gene encodes CDR1 MNHEY and CDR2 SVGAGI. Between the trimmed V and J ends, which lost 7 bases and 6 bases, there was a span of 13 bases. Here the CDR3 DNA reads TGTGCCAGCACCAGAGTAGGGGGCGAGCAGTACTTC. Its protein product is CASTRVGGEQYF.

The chain couples TRBV5-5 to TRBJ2-2, with 7 bases aligning to TRBD1. The CDR3 is made up of 16 amino acids. Germline V gene data show CDR1 as SGHKS and CDR2 as YYEKEE (reference sequence). V gave up 2 bases and J gave up 3 bases; unmatched junction bases: 7. The CDR3 reads CASSFLGTVDTGELFF. The CDR3 region has the DNA TGTGCCAGCAGCTTTTTAGGGACAGTCGACACCGGGGAGCTGTTTTTT. Together with reference TRBV5-5 and TRBJ2-2, the CDR3 gives the full variable domain: DAGVTQSPTHLIKTRGQQVTLRCSPISGHKSVSWYQQVLGQGPQFIFQYYEKEERGRGNFPDRFSARQFPNYSSELNVNALLLGDSALYLCASSFLGTVDTGELFFGEGSRLTVL.

This chain links TRBV6-5 with TRBJ1-3; the D gene is possibly TRBD1 (6 bases). V was shortened by 5 bases and J by 4 bases, with 15 bases between the two germline ends. Germline V gene data show CDR1 as MNHEY and CDR2 as SVGAGI. The CDR3 totals 15 residues. The CDR3: CASSRGGDQGNTIYF. The CDR3, as DNA: TGTGCCAGCAGTAGGGGGGGCGACCAGGGAAACACCATATATTTT.

This clone was recorded only once. The chain recombines TRBV7-2 with TRBJ1-2; D might be TRBD1 (5 bases). Trimming shortened V by 6 bases and J by 6 bases, and 17 bases separated the two germline ends. CDR3 length: 14 amino acids. Germline values: CDR1 SGHTA, CDR2 FQGNSA. The CDR3 region is CASSLLGTDHGYTF. In nucleotides, the CDR3 is TGTGCCAGCAGTCTTCTTGGGACCGATCATGGCTACACCTTC.

The chain is built from TRBV7-2 and TRBJ1-1; no firm D call. With 2 bases removed from V and 7 bases from J, the gap between germline ends came to 11 bases. Germline V gives CDR1 SGHTA, CDR2 FQGNSA. The CDR3 runs 13 residues. CDR3 protein: CASSLMGGSEAFF. DNA of the CDR3: TGTGCCAGCAGCTTAATGGGCGGCAGTGAAGCTTTCTTT.

This clone was picked up a small number of times. Other DNA sequences within the sample encode an identical CDR3. The CDR3 DNA is TGTGCCAGCAGCGTAGTCGGCTCTGGAAACACCATATATTTT. Translated: CASSVVGSGNTIYF. The V gene is TRBV9, the J gene TRBJ1-3; no definite D call. The CDR3 is made up of 14 amino acids. Per germline, CDR1 SGDLS and CDR2 YYNGEE. V dropped 0 bases and J dropped 0 bases, with 4 bases sitting between them.

The chain carries TRBV19 and TRBJ1-6, with 11 bases lining up with TRBD1. CDR1 and CDR2 from the germline V gene are LNHDA and SQIVND (reference sequence). The CDR3 loop spans 17 amino acids. V lost 6 bases to trimming and J lost 0 bases; unmatched junction nucleotides: 4. The CDR3 spells CASRMGQGVSYNSPLHF. CDR3 in DNA: TGTGCCAGTAGAATGGGACAGGGGGTCTCCTATAATTCACCCCTCCACTTT.

The genes are TRBV3-1 (or the pseudogene TRBV3-2) and TRBJ1-6; no clear D gene. Germline assignment: CDR1 LGHDT and CDR2 YNNKEL (reference sequence). The length of the CDR3 is 13 residues. Trimming removed 6 bases from V and 4 bases from J, with 7 bases in between. CDR3 sequence (DNA): TGTGCCAGCAGTCCGGGGTATAATTCACCCCTCCACTTT. Amino acid sequence: CASSPGYNSPLHF.

V and J are TRBV19 and TRBJ2-1, with D unclear. CDR3 length: 12 amino acids. Deletions cut 5 bases from V and 8 bases from J, with 10 bases between. Germline V gene data show CDR1 as LNHDA and CDR2 as SQIVND (reference sequence). The CDR3 DNA follows: TGTGCCAGTAGTCTTGATGGGTATGAGCAGTTCTTC. Protein product: CASSLDGYEQFF. Filled out from reference TRBV19 and TRBJ2-1, the complete variable domain reads DGGITQSPKYLFRKEGQNVTLSCEQNLNHDAMYWYRQDPGQGLRLIYYSQIVNDFQKGDIAEGYSVSREKKESFPLTVTSAQKNPTAFYLCASSLDGYEQFFGPGTRLTVL.

The chain joins TRBV10-3 to TRBJ2-7; no definite D call. The CDR3 is 12 amino acids. The V gene lost 3 bases and the J gene lost 4 bases, with 7 bases spanning the gap. Germline CDR1 is ENHRY and CDR2 is SYGVKD. The CDR3 protein is CAISDRVYEQYF. The CDR3 region has the DNA TGTGCCATCAGTGATAGGGTATACGAGCAGTACTTC.

This rearrangement joins TRBV9 to TRBJ2-1; a weak D match, TRBD2 (6 bases). Trimming removed 3 bases from V and 9 bases from J, with 13 bases in between. The CDR3 has 13 amino acids. Germline loops: CDR1 SGDLS, CDR2 YYNGEE. CDR3 protein: CASSDGLSGEQFF. The CDR3 nucleotides are TGTGCCAGCAGCGATGGACTATCGGGTGAGCAGTTCTTC.

The chain carries TRBV6-5 and TRBJ1-2, with 9 nucleotides matching TRBD1. The CDR3 runs to 13 residues. CDR1 MNHEY and CDR2 SVGAGI come from the germline V gene. The V gene end was trimmed by 6 bases and the J gene end by 5 bases; junction bases not matched to a gene: 4. DNA for the CDR3: TGTGCCAGCAGGACAGGGGGAAGTTATGGCTACACCTTC. It translates to CASRTGGSYGYTF.

The V and J genes are TRBV6-1 and TRBJ1-6, with D unclear. CDR1 is MNHNS and CDR2 is SASEGT in the germline V gene. Trimming left V 3 bases short and J 3 bases short, with 9 bases between. This CDR3 comprises 15 residues. CDR3 coding DNA: TGTGCCAGCAGTGAGAACGGGTTCTATAATTCACCCCTCCACTTT. The encoded protein is CASSENGFYNSPLHF.

A remark on this clone: The same CDR3 arises from other DNA sequences in this sample as well. The chain uses TRBV9 and TRBJ1-1, with D tentatively TRBD1 (6 bases). The CDR3 consists of 13 residues. CDR1 is SGDLS and CDR2 is YYNGEE in the germline V gene. Trimming removed 0 bases from V and 5 bases from J, with 8 bases in between. The CDR3 loop is CASSVGGLTEAFF. The DNA for the CDR3 is TGTGCCAGCAGCGTAGGGGGGCTAACTGAAGCTTTCTTT.

This chain links TRBV2 with TRBJ1-5; D gene uncertain. V lost 4 bases and J lost 0, with 7 bases in between. The CDR3 has 14 amino acids. Germline CDR1 is SNHLY and CDR2 is FYNNEI. CDR3 amino acids: CASSARVSNQPQHF. The DNA of the CDR3 is TGTGCCAGCAGTGCAAGGGTTAGCAATCAGCCCCAGCATTTT.

This clone has just a few counts. The V gene is TRBV6-5, the J gene TRBJ1-5, with D perhaps matching TRBD1 (5 bases). Per germline, CDR1 MNHEY and CDR2 SVGAGI. This CDR3 contains 14 residues. V lost 0 bases, J lost 5 bases, and 8 bases lay in between. CDR3 in DNA: TGTGCCAGCAGTTACTCGGGGGTCTATCAGCCCCAGCATTTT. It is translated as CASSYSGVYQPQHF.